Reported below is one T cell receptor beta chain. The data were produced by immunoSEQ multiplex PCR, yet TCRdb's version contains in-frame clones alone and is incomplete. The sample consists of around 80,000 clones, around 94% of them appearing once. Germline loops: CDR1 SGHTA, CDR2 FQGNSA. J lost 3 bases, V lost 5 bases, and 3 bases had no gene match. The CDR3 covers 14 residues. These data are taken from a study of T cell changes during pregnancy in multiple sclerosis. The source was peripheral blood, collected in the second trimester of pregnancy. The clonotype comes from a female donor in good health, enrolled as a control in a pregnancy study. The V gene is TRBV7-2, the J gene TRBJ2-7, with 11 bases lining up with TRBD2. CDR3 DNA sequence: TGTGCCAGCAGCCCAGGGACTAGCGGCTACGAGCAGTACTTC. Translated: CASSPGTSGYEQYF. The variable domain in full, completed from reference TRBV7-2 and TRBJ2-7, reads GAGVSQSPSNKVTEKGKDVELRCDPISGHTALYWYRQSLGQGLEFLIYFQGNSAPDKSGLPSDRFSAERTGGSVSTLTIQRTQQEDSAVYLCASSPGTSGYEQYFGPGTRLTVT.